This entry features one T cell receptor beta chain sequence. This record belongs to a study of blood T cell repertoires in COVID-19. V was pared by 0 bases and J by 3 bases, with 10 bases between. Germline CDR1 and CDR2: SGDLS and YYNGEE. The CDR3 runs 15 residues. Clones were sequenced by immunoSEQ multiplex PCR, and TCRdb holds only the in-frame ones, with some missing. Of 150,000 to 200,000 clones in the sample, roughly four fifths are singletons; the top ten hold over 2%. The clonotype was recovered from a human donor with acute or convalescent COVID-19. The donor label of this sample is uncertain. Sequencing was done on a sample of peripheral blood. The J gene is TRBJ1-5, the V gene TRBV9; D perhaps matches TRBD1 (6 bases). The CDR3 DNA follows: TGTGCCAGCAGCGTAGGAGGGGGGGACAATCAGCCCCAGCATTTT. This gives the protein CASSVGGGDNQPQHF.